These 31 T cell receptor beta chains were sequenced from one sample in a study of technical replicates of blood from several donors. Libraries were prepared by immunoSEQ multiplex PCR; TCRdb keeps only in-frame clonotypes and omits some of them. The table lists about 100,000 clones, over 90% of them singletons. Input material: T cells isolated from PBMCs. These receptor sequences come from a human donor in good health.

The chain employs TRBV16 and TRBJ2-7; 7 bases are shared with TRBD2. CDR3 length: 14 amino acids. The trim removed 3 bases at V and 6 bases at J, leaving 8 bases unmatched. The germline gives CDR1 KGHSY, CDR2 FQNENV. The CDR3 region has the DNA TGTGCCAGCAGCCACCCCGGACTAGTATCCGAGCAGTACTTC. Protein product: CASSHPGLVSEQYF.

This chain uses TRBV7-2 with TRBJ2-1; the D gene is possibly TRBD2 (7 bases). The CDR3 has 19 amino acids. Germline assignment: CDR1 SGHTA and CDR2 FQGNSA. V was trimmed by 5 bases and J by 0 bases, leaving 23 bases between them. CDR3 residues: CASSPGLKRGGSSYNEQFF. As DNA, the CDR3 is TGTGCCAGCAGCCCGGGACTAAAGAGGGGGGGAAGCTCCTACAATGAGCAGTTCTTC.

The rearrangement joins TRBV4-2 to TRBJ1-1; 10 bases map to TRBD1. Germline assignment: CDR1 LGHNA and CDR2 YNFKEQ. V shed 1 base and J 11 bases; nucleotides not matched to a gene: 25. CDR3 length: 20 amino acids. CDR3 coding DNA: TGTGCCAGCAGCCAAGCAATCGGGACAGGGGCTTGGGCGGCATACAGTAGGGCTTTCTTT. The encoded protein is CASSQAIGTGAWAAYSRAFF.

This clone was seen just once. This chain connects TRBV4-1 to TRBJ2-6; 7 positions match TRBD2. The germline V gene has CDR1 MGHRA and CDR2 YSYEKL. The CDR3 is 17 amino acids. V dropped 1 base and J dropped 2; count of bases not matched to a gene: 5. The CDR3 loop is CASSQAWGGPGANVLTF. DNA for the CDR3: TGCGCCAGCAGCCAAGCATGGGGGGGTCCTGGGGCCAACGTCCTGACTTTC.

The chain carries TRBV19 and TRBJ1-2; the match to TRBD1 covers 12 bases. The ends lost 3 bases at V and 4 bases at J; junction bases unmatched: 12. Germline values: CDR1 LNHDA, CDR2 SQIVND (reference sequence). This CDR3 region has 18 residues. CDR3 sequence: CASSIGTGGSIFSYGYTF. DNA of the CDR3: TGTGCCAGTAGTATCGGGACAGGGGGCAGCATTTTTTCCTATGGCTACACCTTC.

The chain joins TRBV5-6 to TRBJ1-5, with 7 nucleotides matching TRBD1. V shed 2 bases, J shed 3 bases, and the junction held 14 bases outside the gene matches. This CDR3 has 18 residues. Looked up from germline, CDR1 is SGHDT and CDR2 is YYEEEE. The CDR3 DNA reads as TGTGCCAGCAGCTTCAACCGAAACAGGGGCTCCCACAATCAGCCCCAGCATTTT. It codes for CASSFNRNRGSHNQPQHF.

The V call is TRBV4-1, the J call TRBJ2-7; tentatively, D is TRBD2 (6 bases). The germline V gene has CDR1 MGHRA and CDR2 YSYEKL. The CDR3 is made up of 15 amino acids. The germline V and J ends were trimmed by 4 bases and 4 bases, with 17 bases remaining between them. The CDR3 protein is CASSPIPAGYYEQYF. CDR3 DNA: TGCGCCAGCAGCCCAATACCGGCGGGGTATTACGAGCAGTACTTC.

J is TRBJ2-7 and V is TRBV2, with D possibly matching TRBD1 (6 bases). The CDR3 contains 16 residues. CDR1 and CDR2 from the germline V gene are SNHLY and FYNNEI. The germline V and J ends were trimmed by 1 base and 9 bases, with 22 bases remaining between them. CDR3 sequence (DNA): TGTGCCAGCAGTGAAGGTTTTTGGGGGCGCGAATTATTGCAGTACTTC. This sequence encodes CASSEGFWGRELLQYF.

This chain uses TRBV5-1 with TRBJ1-2; 8 bases are a match to TRBD1. J lost 4 bases, V lost 4 bases, and 6 bases had no gene match. The CDR3 runs to 14 residues. The V gene's germline CDR1 is SGHRS and CDR2 YFSETQ. This CDR3 is CASSAWTGPYGYTF. For the CDR3, the DNA is TGCGCCAGCAGCGCATGGACAGGGCCCTATGGCTACACCTTC.

The chain uses TRBV18 and TRBJ2-1, with 11 bases identical to TRBD2. The CDR3 spans 14 residues. V gave up 6 bases and J gave up 7 bases; unmatched junction bases: 5. The germline CDR1 and CDR2 sequences are KGHSH and LQKENI. CDR3 bases: TGTGCCAGCTCTCGTAGCGGGGGGGCTAATGAGCAGTTCTTC. This translates into CASSRSGGANEQFF.

The chain joins TRBV6-5 to TRBJ1-5, with D unclear. Germline assignment: CDR1 MNHEY and CDR2 SVGAGI. This CDR3 has 15 residues. V lost 2 bases, J lost 3 bases, and 11 bases lay in between. CDR3 protein: CASSYGSGVNQPQHF. DNA of the CDR3: TGTGCCAGCAGTTACGGGTCAGGCGTCAATCAGCCCCAGCATTTT.

The chain employs TRBV19 and TRBJ2-2, with D perhaps matching TRBD1 (5 bases). Germline-derived CDR1 and CDR2 are LNHDA and SQIVND (reference sequence). V lost 4 bases and J lost 0, with 21 bases in between. CDR3 length equals 19 residues. CDR3 bases: TGTGCCAGTAGTACAAGGGGTTCGGGCGAGAAGCCGAACACCGGGGAGCTGTTTTTT. Translating gives CASSTRGSGEKPNTGELFF.

In nucleotides, the CDR3 is TGTGCCAGCATCCGGATGACAGGGGAAGGCTACACCTTC. It specifies CASIRMTGEGYTF. V and J are TRBV6-5 and TRBJ1-2, with 8 bases that match TRBD1. CDR1 MNHEY and CDR2 SVGAGI come from the germline V gene. V was pared by 7 bases and J by 8 bases, with 9 bases of the junction left unmatched. The CDR3 runs 13 residues.

The rearrangement uses TRBV5-4 and TRBJ1-6; 9 nucleotides line up with TRBD1. V trimming: 2 bases; J trimming: 10 bases; junction bases outside the gene matches: 7. This CDR3 is built from 15 residues. Germline V lookup: CDR1 SGHNT, CDR2 YYREEE (reference sequence). The CDR3 DNA is TGTGCCAGCAGCTTTACAGGGGGCGCAGAATCACCCCTCCACTTT. It translates to CASSFTGGAESPLHF.

This chain connects TRBV7-2 to TRBJ2-7; tentative D call: TRBD2 (6 bases). Trimming took 4 bases from V and 5 from J, leaving 12 bases between them. The V gene's germline CDR1 is SGHTA and CDR2 FQGNSA. The CDR3 covers 13 residues. DNA of the CDR3: TGTGCCAGCAGCTATTCCAGGGAGGACGAGCAGTACTTC. Translating gives CASSYSREDEQYF.

The chain combines TRBV7-3 with TRBJ2-2; 7 bases are a match to TRBD1. Per germline, CDR1 SGHTA and CDR2 FQGTGA. The CDR3 contains 15 residues. Trimming took 5 bases from V and 0 from J; bases not matched to a gene: 3. The CDR3 loop is CASSPGTANTGELFF. CDR3 bases: TGTGCCAGCAGCCCAGGGACAGCGAACACCGGGGAGCTGTTTTTT. Supplemented by reference TRBV7-3 and TRBJ2-2, the full variable domain reads GAGVSQTPSNKVTEKGKYVELRCDPISGHTALYWYRQSLGQGPEFLIYFQGTGAADDSGLPNDRFFAVRPEGSVSTLKIQRTERGDSAVYLCASSPGTANTGELFFGEGSRLTVL.

V gene TRBV27 combines with J gene TRBJ1-2, with a weak D call TRBD1 (6 bases). The CDR3 consists of 13 residues. The V gene lost 1 base and the J gene lost 7 bases, with 10 bases spanning the gap. Germline V gene sequence: CDR1 MNHEY, CDR2 SMNVEV (reference sequence). Written as DNA, the CDR3 is TGTGCCAGCAGTTTATGGGCGGGGGCTGGCTACACCTTC. Amino acid sequence: CASSLWAGAGYTF.

The V call is TRBV9, the J call TRBJ2-5, with TRBD1 matching over 7 bases. The V gene's germline CDR1 is SGDLS and CDR2 YYNGEE. The CDR3 spans 15 residues. The junction had 3 bases not matched to a gene; V was cut back by 0 bases and J by 1 base. The CDR3 sequence: CASSVDDRVQETQYF. Written as DNA, the CDR3 is TGTGCCAGCAGCGTAGATGACAGGGTCCAAGAGACCCAGTACTTC.

V is TRBV27 and J is TRBJ1-2; 7 bases are shared with TRBD1. Trimming cost V 4 bases and J 3 bases; bases outside gene matches: 2. This CDR3 is built from 13 residues. Germline V gives CDR1 MNHEY, CDR2 SMNVEV (reference sequence). The CDR3 protein is CASSSRGHYGYTF. The CDR3 bases are TGTGCCAGCAGTTCAAGGGGGCACTATGGCTACACCTTC.

The rearrangement uses TRBV2 and TRBJ2-1; TRBD2 matches 10 bases. The germline CDR1 and CDR2 sequences are SNHLY and FYNNEI. The CDR3 is 16 amino acids. The V gene end was trimmed by 1 base and the J gene end by 8 bases; junction bases not matched to a gene: 8. The CDR3 region has the DNA TGTGCCAGCAGTGAAGGTCTAGCGGGAGCAGTGGATGAGCAGTTCTTC. Translating gives CASSEGLAGAVDEQFF.

This sequence joins TRBV5-4 and TRBJ2-1; the match to TRBD2 covers 13 bases. The V gene's germline CDR1 is SGHNT and CDR2 YYREEE (reference sequence). Losses at the gene ends were 4 bases for V and 4 bases for J; bases not matched to a gene: 5. The CDR3 consists of 16 residues. Written as DNA, the CDR3 is TGTGCCAGCAGCGCGGGACTAGCGGGACCTTACAATGAGCAGTTCTTC. It is translated as CASSAGLAGPYNEQFF.

As DNA, the CDR3 is TGTGCCAGCAGTGAAGCGCCGCGGGCGGCTTTCTTT. This gives the protein CASSEAPRAAFF. The chain employs TRBV6-1 and TRBJ1-1; D remains ambiguous. The CDR3 totals 12 residues. The V end lost 0 bases, the J end lost 11 bases, and 10 bases lay between the germline ends. Germline CDR1 is MNHNS and CDR2 is SASEGT.

The rearrangement uses TRBV28 and TRBJ2-3; perhaps TRBD2 as D (5 bases). Germline-derived CDR1 and CDR2 are MDHEN and SYDVKM. Trimming shortened V by 2 bases and J by 0 bases, and 12 bases separated the two germline ends. The CDR3 covers 16 residues. The CDR3 is CASSLRLSGSTDTQYF. The CDR3 DNA reads TGTGCCAGCAGTTTAAGGCTGAGCGGAAGCACAGATACGCAGTATTTT.

V is TRBV11-2 and J is TRBJ2-7, with a weak D call TRBD2 (6 bases). CDR1 is SGHAT and CDR2 is FQNNGV in the germline V gene. CDR3 length: 16 residues. V was shortened by 1 base and J by 5 bases, with 18 bases between the two germline ends. The CDR3, as DNA: TGTGCCAGCAGCTTAGTAGAGCTAGCGATAGTCCACGAGCAGTACTTC. It is translated as CASSLVELAIVHEQYF.

This chain links TRBV25-1 with TRBJ2-5; 10 bases line up with TRBD1. The V gene's germline CDR1 is MGHDK and CDR2 SYGVNS. The J segment lost 5 bases and the V segment lost 6 bases, leaving 9 bases of the junction unmatched. This CDR3 spans 15 amino acids. The CDR3 DNA reads as TGTGCCAGCAGCTCTCGACAGGGGGCGAGGGAGACCCAGTACTTC. Translated, it gives CASSSRQGARETQYF.

This clone was picked up one time. The V gene is TRBV5-1, the J gene TRBJ2-7; 8 bases are a match to TRBD1. Trimming removed 4 bases from V and 0 bases from J; junction bases left unmatched: 6. This CDR3 is built from 15 residues. Germline-derived CDR1 and CDR2 are SGHRS and YFSETQ. The CDR3 region is CASSRDRRNSYEQYF. In DNA, the CDR3 is TGCGCCAGCAGCCGGGACAGGCGAAACTCCTACGAGCAGTACTTC.

This chain links TRBV19 with TRBJ1-4; D gene unclear. The CDR3 totals 13 residues. CDR1 is LNHDA and CDR2 is SQIVND in the germline V gene (reference sequence). Between the trimmed V and J ends, which lost 6 bases and 8 bases, there was a span of 13 bases. The CDR3 sequence: CASRSEFGEKLFF. The CDR3 DNA follows: TGTGCCAGTAGATCGGAGTTTGGGGAAAAACTGTTTTTT. The full variable domain, completed using reference TRBV19 and TRBJ1-4, is DGGITQSPKYLFRKEGQNVTLSCEQNLNHDAMYWYRQDPGQGLRLIYYSQIVNDFQKGDIAEGYSVSREKKESFPLTVTSAQKNPTAFYLCASRSEFGEKLFFGSGTQLSVL.

This chain uses TRBV6-1 with TRBJ2-1; weak D call: TRBD2 (7 bases). Germline CDR1 reads MNHNS; CDR2 reads SASEGT. V was cut by 2 bases and J by 7 bases, with 12 bases left in between. This CDR3 contains 14 residues. CDR3 sequence: CASSETGGMNEQFF. CDR3 DNA sequence: TGTGCCAGCAGTGAAACGGGGGGCATGAATGAGCAGTTCTTC.

This chain joins TRBV5-1 and TRBJ2-7; the match to TRBD2 covers 9 bases. The ends lost 5 bases at V and 3 bases at J; junction bases unmatched: 12. Germline V gene sequence: CDR1 SGHRS, CDR2 YFSETQ. The CDR3 is 16 residues long. In nucleotides, the CDR3 is TGCGCCAGCAGGTCAAGTCCGGGACTAGCAGACTACGAGCAGTACTTC. Translation: CASRSSPGLADYEQYF.

The CDR3 loop is CASSIVGAWEKLFF. Written as DNA, the CDR3 is TGTGCCAGTAGTATAGTAGGGGCTTGGGAAAAACTGTTTTTT. The chain is built from TRBV19 and TRBJ1-4; D is perhaps TRBD1 (5 bases). The CDR3 is 14 residues long. Germline CDR1 is LNHDA and CDR2 is SQIVND (reference sequence). V was pared by 1 base and J by 8 bases, with 11 bases between. The variable domain in full, with the rest retrieved from reference TRBV19 and TRBJ1-4, is DGGITQSPKYLFRKEGQNVTLSCEQNLNHDAMYWYRQDPGQGLRLIYYSQIVNDFQKGDIAEGYSVSREKKESFPLTVTSAQKNPTAFYLCASSIVGAWEKLFFGSGTQLSVL.

The chain recombines TRBV29-1 with TRBJ2-1; 10 bases are a match to TRBD2. Trimming cost V 1 base and J 5 bases; bases outside gene matches: 5. This CDR3 spans 15 amino acids. In germline, CDR1 is SQVTM, CDR2 ANQGSEA. In DNA form, the CDR3 reads TGCAGCGTTGAAGCTAGCGGGAGTTCTCACAATGAGCAGTTCTTC. It codes for CSVEASGSSHNEQFF.